This T cell receptor (beta chain) was recorded in a study of shared clonotypes between healthy human individuals. This clone has a single count. Once extracted for a subset, genomic DNA was divided evenly among several immunoSEQ plates. The data were produced by immunoSEQ multiplex PCR, yet TCRdb's version contains in-frame clones alone and is incomplete. The sample contains roughly 2.2 million clones, approximately 93% of which appear only once. Each sample came from a Caucasian adult donor living in Nashville, Tennessee. Germline CDR1 ENHRY, CDR2 SYGVKD. The length of the CDR3 is 15 residues. V gave up 6 bases and J gave up 4 bases, with 18 bases separating them.

This chain connects TRBV10-3 to TRBJ2-5; tentative D call: TRBD2 (6 bases). The clonotype originates from a man between 18 and 35 years old in good health. Some clones in this sample may be carry-over from other donors' samples. Sequencing input: naive CD4+ T cells from PBMCs. Subset defined: CD45RA+ positively selected. The CDR3 loop is CAISYSRGGGETQYF. CDR3 nucleotides: TGTGCCATCAGCTATAGTAGGGGAGGTGGAGAGACCCAGTACTTC.